Sequencing of this T cell receptor (beta chain) was carried out in a study of blood T cell repertoires in COVID-19. Study as a whole: Collection of acute and convalescent COVID-19 samples took place in the United States, Italy and Spain. T cells, B-cell-depleted T cells, or PBMCs provided the cDNA or gDNA that served as material.

Trimming stripped 4 bases from V and 0 bases from J, with 13 bases between. Germline V gene sequence: CDR1 LNHNV, CDR2 YYDKDF (reference sequence). This CDR3 is built from 16 residues. Original methodology: Nucleated cell counts were estimated from reference gene primer amplification. The method was immunoSEQ multiplex PCR; TCRdb's version includes in-frame clones alone and lacks a portion of them. Clone size and the V and J calls come from that table; the DNA yielded D and trimming. The sample lists about 71,000 clones; 70% to 90% were seen once. This sequence was found in a man aged 50 to 60 with active COVID-19. Source material: peripheral blood. This sequence joins TRBV15 and TRBJ2-1; D may be TRBD2 (5 bases). CDR3 nucleotide sequence: TGTGCCACCAGCAAATTAGCGTCGAGCTCCTACAATGAGCAGTTCTTC. Protein product: CATSKLASSSYNEQFF.